These T cell receptor beta chains were read from a single sample in a study of CD8+CD57+ T cells in acquired aplastic anemia. Via MiXCR, TCRdb re-called the reads, giving one row per CDR3 protein. The sample consists of more than 250,000 distinct CDR3 sequences, approximately 55% of them appearing once. The sample consisted of sorted CD4+, CD8+, or CD8+CD57+ T cells (not recorded which) from PBMCs. These TCRs come from a human donor with severe aplastic anemia or a healthy control (not recorded which). Both conserved end residues are part of each CDR3. The D gene is left open where the match is weak. Clone size is given for some rows only: seen once, a few or many times, or a class if the clone is expanded.

size	D	J	V	CDR3	DNA
many	TRBD1	TRBJ1-4	TRBV6-1	CASIIDRGPSEKLFF	TGTGCCAGCATAATAGACAGGGGACCGTCTGAAAAACTGTTTTTT
-	-	TRBJ2-1	TRBV12-3/TRBV12-4	CASSQTGTSLGEQFF	TGTGCCAGCAGCCAAACCGGGACAAGCTTAGGGGAGCAGTTCTTC
many	TRBD2	TRBJ2-1	TRBV5-8	CASRHAGLAGGSSYNEQFF	TGTGCCAGCAGGCATGCGGGACTAGCGGGGGGGAGCTCCTACAATGAGCAGTTCTTC
-	-	TRBJ2-1	TRBV19	CASSRSPPLNEQFF	TGTGCCAGTAGTAGATCTCCGCCCCTCAATGAGCAGTTCTTC
-	TRBD2	TRBJ2-7	TRBV5-1	CASSPGASGHYEQYF	TGCGCCAGCAGCCCCGGGGCTAGCGGACACTACGAGCAGTACTTC
-	-	TRBJ1-2	TRBV28	CASSASRGGWVYGYTF	TGTGCCAGCAGTGCCTCGAGGGGCGGGTGGGTCTACGGCTACACCTTC
many	TRBD1	TRBJ1-5	TRBV7-9	CASSSQGADPPQHF	TGTGCCAGCAGCTCTCAGGGGGCTGATCCACCCCAGCATTTT
-	TRBD1	TRBJ2-7	TRBV29-1	CSVELQDRGYEQYF	TGCAGCGTTGAATTACAGGACAGGGGCTACGAGCAGTACTTC
-	TRBD1	TRBJ2-5	TRBV10-2	CASSELGQGETQYF	TGCGCCAGCAGTGAATTGGGACAGGGGGAGACCCAGTACTTC
many	-	TRBJ2-3	TRBV2	CASSEVHGWTDTQYF	TGTGCCAGCAGTGAAGTTCATGGGTGGACAGATACGCAGTATTTT
-	TRBD1	TRBJ1-2	TRBV7-9	CASSLTDRGYGYTF	TGTGCCAGCAGCTTAACGGACAGGGGATATGGCTACACCTTC
many	-	TRBJ2-5	TRBV5-1	CASSLAASRETQYF	TGCGCCAGCAGCTTGGCCGCTAGCAGAGAGACCCAGTACTTC
-	-	TRBJ2-7	TRBV7-6	CASSLVGSEQYF	TGTGCCAGCAGCTTAGTGGGGAGCGAGCAGTACTTC
few	-	TRBJ1-6	TRBV20-1	CSARDPGMRNSPLHF	TGCAGTGCTAGAGATCCTGGGATGAGGAATTCACCCCTCCACTTT
-	-	TRBJ1-1	TRBV7-9	CASSLAETGPMNTEAFF	TGTGCCAGCAGCTTAGCCGAGACAGGTCCTATGAACACTGAAGCTTTCTTT
once	-	TRBJ1-2	TRBV2	CASSEAASYGYTF	TGTGCCAGCAGTGAGGCGGCATCCTATGGCTACACCTTC
few	TRBD1	TRBJ1-6	TRBV10-3	CAISKHRDSNSPLHF	TGTGCCATCAGTAAACACCGGGACAGTAATTCACCCCTCCACTTT
-	-	TRBJ2-7	TRBV10-3	CAISGTPVSYEQYF	TGTGCCATCAGCGGGACACCAGTCAGCTACGAGCAGTACTTC
-	TRBD1	TRBJ2-2	TRBV7-2	CASSGTGGMGGELFF	TGTGCCAGCAGTGGGACAGGGGGAATGGGCGGGGAGCTGTTTTTT
many	-	TRBJ2-7	TRBV6-1	CASIDSGSYEQYF	TGTGCCAGCATAGATAGCGGATCCTACGAGCAGTACTTC
few	-	TRBJ1-1	TRBV15	CATSDRRRWDTEAFF	TGTGCCACCAGCGATCGGAGGAGATGGGACACTGAAGCTTTCTTT
-	-	TRBJ2-7	TRBV20-1	CSARDLGRDEQYF	TGCAGTGCTAGAGATCTGGGCAGGGACGAGCAGTACTTC
few	-	TRBJ2-1	TRBV7-3	CASSLSEDNEQFF	TGTGCTAGCAGCTTATCAGAGGACAATGAGCAGTTCTTC
few	-	TRBJ1-6	TRBV9	CASSVMGQDSSYNSPLHF	TGTGCCAGCAGCGTAATGGGTCAGGACAGCTCCTATAATTCACCCCTCCACTTT
-	TRBD2	TRBJ2-1	TRBV2	CATLMASGHNEQFF	TGTGCCACCCTCATGGCTAGCGGACACAATGAGCAGTTCTTC
many	TRBD1	TRBJ2-7	TRBV10-3	CAISEFGQGADEQYF	TGTGCCATCAGTGAGTTTGGACAGGGTGCAGACGAGCAGTACTTC
many	-	TRBJ1-1	TRBV7-6	CASSLFGGRAMNTEAFF	TGTGCCAGCAGCTTATTTGGCGGGCGCGCCATGAACACTGAAGCTTTCTTT
many	-	TRBJ2-1	TRBV20-1	CSASFSFGTEQFF	TGCAGTGCTAGTTTTAGTTTCGGCACTGAGCAGTTCTTC
-	TRBD2	TRBJ2-5	TRBV10-3	CAISERAGGQETQYF	TGTGCCATCAGTGAGCGAGCGGGGGGTCAGGAGACCCAGTACTTC
-	-	TRBJ1-2	TRBV7-9	CASRDSGSLSGYTF	TGTGCCAGCAGAGACAGCGGGAGTTTGTCCGGCTACACCTTC
-	-	TRBJ1-3	TRBV5-1	CASSVNGNTIYF	TGCGCCAGCAGCGTGAATGGAAACACCATATATTTT
many	-	TRBJ2-7	TRBV12-3/TRBV12-4	CASSRAPGPPSASEQYF	TGTGCCAGCAGTCGAGCCCCCGGGCCTCCCTCGGCTTCCGAGCAGTACTTC
-	-	TRBJ1-1	TRBV20-1	CSASEAAEAFF	TGCAGTGCTAGTGAGGCAGCAGAAGCTTTCTTT
-	-	TRBJ1-4	TRBV10-2	CASSDGKRGYEELFF	TGCGCCAGCAGTGATGGCAAACGCGGCTACGAAGAGCTGTTTTTT
-	-	TRBJ2-7	TRBV2	CASGEGPRYEQYF	TGTGCCAGCGGTGAAGGACCGCGCTACGAGCAGTACTTC
-	TRBD2	TRBJ2-3	TRBV7-8	CASSLAGGGRRDTQYF	TGTGCCAGCAGCTTAGCGGGAGGCGGGAGAAGGGATACGCAGTATTTT
-	-	TRBJ2-2	TRBV25-1	CASSESGDTGELFF	TGTGCCAGCAGTGAATCAGGGGACACCGGGGAGCTGTTTTTT
-	-	TRBJ2-3	TRBV29-1	CSVETQYF	TGCAGCGTTGAGACGCAGTATTTT
-	TRBD1	TRBJ2-5	TRBV2	CASSSGTGDQETQYF	TGTGCCAGCAGTTCAGGGACAGGGGACCAAGAGACCCAGTACTTC
-	-	TRBJ2-2	TRBV20-1	CSARVGLREMAGELFF	TGCAGTGCTAGAGTAGGGTTACGGGAGATGGCCGGGGAGCTGTTTTTT
many	-	TRBJ2-3	TRBV2	CASSATGDSTDTQYF	TGTGCCAGCAGTGCGACGGGGGATAGCACAGATACGCAGTATTTT
-	-	TRBJ2-7	TRBV10-3	CAISVDTDYGYEQYF	TGTGCCATCAGCGTGGACACCGACTACGGATACGAGCAGTACTTC
-	TRBD1	TRBJ1-6	TRBV7-6	CASALTGANSPLHF	TGTGCCAGCGCGTTGACAGGGGCTAATTCACCCCTCCACTTT
-	-	TRBJ1-2	TRBV2	CASPGASNYGYTF	TGTGCCAGCCCGGGAGCTTCTAACTATGGCTACACCTTC
many	-	TRBJ1-5	TRBV7-8	CASSFKHGVQPQHF	TGTGCCAGCAGCTTTAAACATGGGGTTCAGCCCCAGCATTTT
few	-	TRBJ1-1	TRBV9	CASSSSGRGWTEAFF	TGTGCCAGCAGCTCTAGCGGCAGGGGCTGGACTGAAGCTTTCTTT
few	-	TRBJ1-3	TRBV5-1	CASTNPSGPGNTIYF	TGCGCCAGCACCAACCCCTCAGGGCCTGGAAACACCATATATTTT
many	TRBD2	TRBJ2-1	TRBV20-1	CSASDRTSNEQFF	TGCAGTGCTAGCGACCGGACTAGCAATGAGCAGTTCTTC
few	-	TRBJ1-5	TRBV6-6	CASSYSGTAGGYSNQPQHF	TGTGCCAGCAGTTACTCGGGAACAGCGGGGGGTTATAGCAATCAGCCCCAGCATTTT